This TCR beta chain appears in the sequencing data of a study of T-cell reconstitution after alpha-beta-depleted transplantation in children. Using unique molecular identifiers, the investigators prepared the TCRbeta library. From the PCR reads, TCRdb called clonotypes with MiXCR, one entry per CDR3 protein. This table has 300,000 to 400,000 distinct CDR3 sequences, approximately 23% appearing once. Overall study findings and caveats: Several hundred expanded graft clones reportedly gave rise to the alpha-beta T cells present about two months after transplant. T-cell numbers and diversity, one year after transplant, stemmed largely from T cells that were newly produced. From surviving recipient T cells and thymic progenitors came the high day-60 TCRbeta diversity observed in some patients.

This clonotype showed up just a few times. The antigen remains unidentified. This CDR3 is 15 amino acids long. Trimming shortened V by 4 bases and J by 3 bases, and 12 bases separated the two germline ends. Per germline, CDR1 SGHVS and CDR2 FQNEAQ. This sample comprised PBMCs, mostly from graft donor cells, obtained 180 days after TCRalphabeta/CD19-depleted stem cell transplant. The receptor was derived from a male patient between 5 and 17 years old who had a stem cell transplant for acute lymphoblastic leukemia, so the T cells may come from the graft donor. The J gene is TRBJ2-2, the V gene TRBV7-8, with a weak D call TRBD2 (6 bases). CDR3 residues: CASSSWRDYTGELFF. As DNA, the CDR3 is TGTGCCAGCAGCTCCTGGCGGGACTACACCGGGGAGCTGTTTTTT.